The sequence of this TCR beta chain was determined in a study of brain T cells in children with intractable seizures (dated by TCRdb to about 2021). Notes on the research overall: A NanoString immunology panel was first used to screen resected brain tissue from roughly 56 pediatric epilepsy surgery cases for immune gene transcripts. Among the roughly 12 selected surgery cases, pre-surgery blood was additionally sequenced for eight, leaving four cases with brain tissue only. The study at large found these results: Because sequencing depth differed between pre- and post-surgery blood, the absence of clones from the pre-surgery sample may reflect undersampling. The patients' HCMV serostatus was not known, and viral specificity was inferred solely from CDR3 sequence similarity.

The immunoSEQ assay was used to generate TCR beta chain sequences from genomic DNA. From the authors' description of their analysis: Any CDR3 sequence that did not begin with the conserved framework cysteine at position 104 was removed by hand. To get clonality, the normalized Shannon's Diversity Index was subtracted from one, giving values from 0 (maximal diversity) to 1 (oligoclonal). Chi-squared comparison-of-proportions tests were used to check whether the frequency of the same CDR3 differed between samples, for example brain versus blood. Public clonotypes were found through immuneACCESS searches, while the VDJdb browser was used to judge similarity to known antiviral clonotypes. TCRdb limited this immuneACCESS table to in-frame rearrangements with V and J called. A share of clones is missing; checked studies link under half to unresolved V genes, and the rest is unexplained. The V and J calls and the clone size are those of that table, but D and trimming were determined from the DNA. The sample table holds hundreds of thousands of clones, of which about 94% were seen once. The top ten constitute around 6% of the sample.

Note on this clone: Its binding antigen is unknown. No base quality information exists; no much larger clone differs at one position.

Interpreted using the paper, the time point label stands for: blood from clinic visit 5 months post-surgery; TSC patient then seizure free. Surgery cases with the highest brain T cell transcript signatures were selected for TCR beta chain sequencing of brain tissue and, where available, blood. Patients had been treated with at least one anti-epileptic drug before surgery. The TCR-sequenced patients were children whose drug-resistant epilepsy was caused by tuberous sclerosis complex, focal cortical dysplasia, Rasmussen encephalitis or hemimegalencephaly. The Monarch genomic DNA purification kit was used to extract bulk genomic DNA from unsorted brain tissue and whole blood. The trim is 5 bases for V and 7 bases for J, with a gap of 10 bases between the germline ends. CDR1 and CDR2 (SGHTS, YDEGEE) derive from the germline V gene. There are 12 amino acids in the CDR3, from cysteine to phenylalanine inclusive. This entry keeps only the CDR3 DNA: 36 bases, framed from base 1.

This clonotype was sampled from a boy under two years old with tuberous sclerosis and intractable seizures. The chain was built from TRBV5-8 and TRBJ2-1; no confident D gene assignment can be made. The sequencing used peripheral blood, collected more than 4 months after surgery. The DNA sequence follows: TGTGCCAGCAGTACGAAGTGGAATGAGCAGTTCTTC. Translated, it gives CASSTKWNEQFF.